Sequencing of this TCR beta chain was carried out in a study of molecular identifiers for immune sequencing clone quantification. This clonotype was detected many times. As yet, its antigen is unknown. Sequencing libraries of naive CD8 cells derived from approximately 20,000 to 1,000,000 sorted cells with 10%, 30% or 50% RNA. Previously published methods and listed TCR primers were used for the bulk TCR libraries. A single record per CDR3 protein comes from TCRdb applying MiXCR to the PCR reads. The sample includes more than 450,000 distinct CDR3 sequences, 25% seen only once; the top ten take approximately 0.76%. Study observations and caveats: Spiked Jurkat TCR RNA equivalent to one cell was reportedly detectable in around 980,000 naive cells. Whereas naive cells kept under 1% of molecules in clones above 20 RNA copies, such clones held over 97% in effectors.

Source material: naive CD8+ T cells from blood, with Jurkat cell RNA spiked in. Subset of the sample: FACS-sorted CD8+CD4-CCR7+CD45RA+ naive T cells. This receptor was identified in a human donor in good health. Some libraries in this study had Jurkat cell RNA spiked in.

CDR3 sequence (DNA): TGTGCCAGCAGTGAATATGGTACCAGGGATGAAGCTTTCTTT. The encoded protein is CASSEYGTRDEAFF. This chain joins TRBV25-1 and TRBJ1-1, with D perhaps matching TRBD1 (5 bases). This CDR3 comprises 14 residues. With 0 bases removed from V and 7 bases from J, the gap between germline ends came to 12 bases. The germline V gene has CDR1 MGHDK and CDR2 SYGVNS. The full variable domain, in which reference TRBV25-1 and TRBJ1-1 provide the parts outside the CDR3, is EADIYQTPRYLVIGTGKKITLECSQTMGHDKMYWYQQDPGMELHLIHYSYGVNSTEKGDLSSESTVSRIRTEHFPLTLESARPSHTSQYLCASSEYGTRDEAFFGQGTRLTVV.